This T cell receptor (beta chain) was retrieved from a study of a mutant IDH1 vaccine in newly diagnosed glioma. Across the study: Radiotherapy alone preceded vaccination by 4-6 weeks; alternatively, vaccination started with temozolomide cycles. Treatment recipients were approximately 62% male and around 40% female, and their mean age was around 40 years. V12 corresponded to week 35 and V13 to week 47.

The sample holds a few counts of this clone. The antigen is not known. Time point here: week 35, safety follow-up. Alongside topical imiquimod, each dose of vaccine comprised 300 ug of mutant IDH1 20-mer peptide. Patients, over weeks 1, 3, 5, 7, 11, 15, 19 and 23, received a total of eight vaccinations. Some clones are missing from TCRdb's copy, which holds only in-frame ones; the method was immunoSEQ multiplex PCR. The table lists approximately 66,000 clones, approximately 80% of them singletons. Germline V gene lookup returns CDR1 SGHRS and CDR2 YFSETQ. V lost 1 base and J lost 4, with 8 bases in between. The CDR3 has 14 amino acids.

Material: PBMCs, obtained from a glioma patient whose treatment included an IDH1 peptide vaccine. This sequence originates from a man aged 30-40 years with glioma. This chain uses TRBV5-1 with TRBJ1-4; the D is unclear. CDR3 sequence reads: CASSLPENNEKLFF. Written as DNA, the CDR3 is TGCGCCAGCAGCTTGCCAGAAAATAATGAAAAACTGTTTTTT.